This TCR beta chain was observed in a study of T-cell memory formation after mild COVID-19. TCRdb itself ran the 5' RACE reads through MiXCR, one entry per CDR3 protein. There are tens of thousands of distinct CDR3 sequences in the sample; about 15% occur only once, and approximately 40% lies in the top ten. This clonotype was counted only a few times. CDR1 is MNHNS and CDR2 is SASEGT in the germline V gene. CDR3 length equals 15 residues. The V and J ends lost 2 bases and 0 bases respectively, with 11 bases between them. The rearrangement joins TRBV6-1 to TRBJ2-7, with D possibly being TRBD1 (5 bases). The sample was PBMCs or a T cell subset sorted from them (not recorded which). The sequence derives from a man between 18 and 29 years old who had mild COVID-19 (a few samples of this study predate the infection). Cell type and time point are not known. CDR3 coding DNA: TGTGCCAGCAGTGAAAGTAGGGGCGGCTCCTACGAGCAGTACGTC. This gives the protein CASSESRGGSYEQYV.